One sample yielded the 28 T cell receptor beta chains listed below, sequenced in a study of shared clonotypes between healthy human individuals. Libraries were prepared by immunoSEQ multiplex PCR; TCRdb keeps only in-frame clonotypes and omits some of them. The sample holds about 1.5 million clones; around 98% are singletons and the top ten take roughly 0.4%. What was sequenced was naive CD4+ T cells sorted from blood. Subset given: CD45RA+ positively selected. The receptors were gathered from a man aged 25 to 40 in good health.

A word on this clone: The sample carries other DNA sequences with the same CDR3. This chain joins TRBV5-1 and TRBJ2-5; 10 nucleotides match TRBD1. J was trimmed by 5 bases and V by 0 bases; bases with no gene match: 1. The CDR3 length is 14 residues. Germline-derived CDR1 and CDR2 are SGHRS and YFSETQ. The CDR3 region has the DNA TGCGCCAGCAGCTTGGGACAGGGGGCCGAGACCCAGTACTTC. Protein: CASSLGQGAETQYF.

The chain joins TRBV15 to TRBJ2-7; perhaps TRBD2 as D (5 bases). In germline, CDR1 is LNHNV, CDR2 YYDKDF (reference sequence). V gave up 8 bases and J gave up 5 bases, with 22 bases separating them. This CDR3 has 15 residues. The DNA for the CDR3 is TGTGCCACCCGTCCGTGGCCTGACGAGGGCCACGAGCAGTACTTC. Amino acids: CATRPWPDEGHEQYF.

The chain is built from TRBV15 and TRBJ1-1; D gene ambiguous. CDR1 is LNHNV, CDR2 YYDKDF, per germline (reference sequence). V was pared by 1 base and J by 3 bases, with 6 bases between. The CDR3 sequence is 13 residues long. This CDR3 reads CATSRGRDTEAFF. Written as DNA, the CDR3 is TGTGCCACCAGCAGAGGCCGGGACACTGAAGCTTTCTTT.

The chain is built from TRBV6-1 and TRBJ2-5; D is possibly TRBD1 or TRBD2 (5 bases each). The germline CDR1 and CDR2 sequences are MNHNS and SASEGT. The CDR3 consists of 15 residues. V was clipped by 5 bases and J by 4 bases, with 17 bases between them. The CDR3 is CASSITGTLSETQYF. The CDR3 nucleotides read TGTGCCAGCAGTATTACCGGGACCCTATCAGAGACCCAGTACTTC.

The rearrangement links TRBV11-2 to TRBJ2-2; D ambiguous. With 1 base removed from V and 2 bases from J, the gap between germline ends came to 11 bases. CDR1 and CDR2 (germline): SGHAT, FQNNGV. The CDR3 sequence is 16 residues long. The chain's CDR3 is CASSLVTGRNTGELFF. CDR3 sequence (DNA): TGTGCCAGCAGCTTAGTGACGGGTCGCAACACCGGGGAGCTGTTTTTT.

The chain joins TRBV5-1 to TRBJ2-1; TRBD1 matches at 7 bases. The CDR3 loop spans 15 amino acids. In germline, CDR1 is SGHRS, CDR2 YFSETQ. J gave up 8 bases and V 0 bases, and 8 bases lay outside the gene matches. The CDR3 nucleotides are TGCGCCAGCAGCTTGGAAGGGGGCCCAGGTCATGAGCAGTTCTTC. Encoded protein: CASSLEGGPGHEQFF.

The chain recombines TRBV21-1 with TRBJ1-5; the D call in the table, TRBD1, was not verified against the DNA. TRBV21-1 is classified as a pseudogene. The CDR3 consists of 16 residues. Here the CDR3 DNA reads TGTGCCAGCAGCAAATCAGGAGCAGGGGATAATCAGCCCCAGCATTTT. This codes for CASSKSGAGDNQPQHF.

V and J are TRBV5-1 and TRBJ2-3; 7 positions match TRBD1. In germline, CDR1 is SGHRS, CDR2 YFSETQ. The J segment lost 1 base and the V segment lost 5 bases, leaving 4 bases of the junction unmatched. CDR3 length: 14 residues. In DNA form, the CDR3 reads TGCGCCAGCAGAAGGGGGCAAGGCACAGATACGCAGTATTTT. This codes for CASRRGQGTDTQYF.

The CDR3 DNA reads as TGTGCCAGCAGCCTCCGGGGGGGGAATCAGCCCCAGCATTTT. Protein: CASSLRGGNQPQHF. This chain links TRBV9 with TRBJ1-5, with D perhaps matching TRBD1 (5 bases). The germline V gene encodes CDR1 SGDLS and CDR2 YYNGEE. V was trimmed by 4 bases and J by 4 bases, leaving 12 bases between them. CDR3 length equals 14 residues.

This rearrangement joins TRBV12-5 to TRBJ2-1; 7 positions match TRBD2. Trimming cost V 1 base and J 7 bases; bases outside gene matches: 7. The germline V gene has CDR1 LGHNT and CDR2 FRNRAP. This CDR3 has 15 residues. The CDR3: CASGLAAGPPNEQFF. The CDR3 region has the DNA TGTGCTAGTGGTTTGGCAGCGGGACCCCCGAATGAGCAGTTCTTC.

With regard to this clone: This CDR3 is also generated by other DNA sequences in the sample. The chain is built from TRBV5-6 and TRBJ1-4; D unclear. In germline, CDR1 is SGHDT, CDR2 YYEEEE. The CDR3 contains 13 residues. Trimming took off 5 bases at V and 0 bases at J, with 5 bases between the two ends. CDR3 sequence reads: CASSFATNEKLFF. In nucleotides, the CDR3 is TGTGCCAGCAGTTTCGCAACTAATGAAAAACTGTTTTTT.

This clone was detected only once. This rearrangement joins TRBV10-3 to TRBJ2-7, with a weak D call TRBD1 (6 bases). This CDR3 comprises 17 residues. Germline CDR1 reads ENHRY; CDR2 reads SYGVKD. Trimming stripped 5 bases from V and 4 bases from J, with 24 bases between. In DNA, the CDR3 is TGTGCCATCAGTAGAAGACAGGACAACAACCTTGGGTACGAGCAGTACTTC. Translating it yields CAISRRQDNNLGYEQYF.

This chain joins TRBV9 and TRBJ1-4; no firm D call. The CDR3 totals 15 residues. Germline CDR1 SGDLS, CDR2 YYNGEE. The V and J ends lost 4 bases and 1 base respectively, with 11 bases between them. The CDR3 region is CASSKDRGTNEKLFF. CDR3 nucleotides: TGTGCCAGCAGCAAGGACCGTGGAACTAATGAAAAACTGTTTTTT.

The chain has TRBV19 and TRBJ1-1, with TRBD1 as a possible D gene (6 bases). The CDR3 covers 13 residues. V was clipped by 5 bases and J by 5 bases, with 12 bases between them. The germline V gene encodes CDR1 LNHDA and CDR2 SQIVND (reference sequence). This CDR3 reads CASSPVRGTEAFF. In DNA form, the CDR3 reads TGTGCCAGTAGTCCTGTAAGGGGGACTGAAGCTTTCTTT.

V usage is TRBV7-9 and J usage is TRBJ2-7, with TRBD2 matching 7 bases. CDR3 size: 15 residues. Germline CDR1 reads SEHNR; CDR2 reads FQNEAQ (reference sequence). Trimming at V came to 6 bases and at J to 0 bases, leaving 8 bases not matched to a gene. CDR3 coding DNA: TGTGCCAGCAGTCCACTAGCGCATAACTCCTACGAGCAGTACTTC. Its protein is CASSPLAHNSYEQYF.

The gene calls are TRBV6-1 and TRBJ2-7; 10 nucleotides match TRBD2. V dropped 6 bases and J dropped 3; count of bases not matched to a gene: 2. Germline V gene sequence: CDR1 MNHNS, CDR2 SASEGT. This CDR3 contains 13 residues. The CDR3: CASRAGGGYEQYF. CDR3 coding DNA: TGTGCCAGCAGAGCGGGAGGGGGCTACGAGCAGTACTTC.

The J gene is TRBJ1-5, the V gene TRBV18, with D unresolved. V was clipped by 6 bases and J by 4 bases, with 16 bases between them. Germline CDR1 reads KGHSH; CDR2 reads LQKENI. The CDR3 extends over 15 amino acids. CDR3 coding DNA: TGTGCCAGCTCTACTCCCGCGGAGCCAAATCAGCCCCAGCATTTT. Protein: CASSTPAEPNQPQHF.

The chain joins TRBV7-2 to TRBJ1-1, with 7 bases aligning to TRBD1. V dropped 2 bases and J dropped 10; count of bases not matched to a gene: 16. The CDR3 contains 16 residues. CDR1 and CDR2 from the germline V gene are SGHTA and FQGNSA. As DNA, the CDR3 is TGTGCCAGCAGCTTAAGGTCGGGACAGCCTTCGATGGGAGCTTTCTTT. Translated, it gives CASSLRSGQPSMGAFF.

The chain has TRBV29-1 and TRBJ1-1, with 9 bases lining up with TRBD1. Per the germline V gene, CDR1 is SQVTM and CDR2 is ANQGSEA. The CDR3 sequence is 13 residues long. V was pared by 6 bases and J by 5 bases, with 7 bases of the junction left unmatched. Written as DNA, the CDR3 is TGCAGCGTCTCGGGGACAGGGCGAACTGAAGCTTTCTTT. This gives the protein CSVSGTGRTEAFF.

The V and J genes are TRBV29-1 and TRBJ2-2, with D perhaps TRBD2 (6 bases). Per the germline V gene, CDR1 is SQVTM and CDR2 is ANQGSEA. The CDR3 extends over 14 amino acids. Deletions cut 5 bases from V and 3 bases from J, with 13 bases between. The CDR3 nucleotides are TGCAGCGTTAAGACTAGTTACGACACCGGGGAGCTGTTTTTT. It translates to CSVKTSYDTGELFF.

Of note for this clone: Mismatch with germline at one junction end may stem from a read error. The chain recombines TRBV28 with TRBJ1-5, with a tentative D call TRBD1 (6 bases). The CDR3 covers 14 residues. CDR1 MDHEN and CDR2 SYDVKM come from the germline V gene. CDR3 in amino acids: CASSLYRVGQPQHF. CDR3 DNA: TGTGCCAGCAGCTTATACAGGGTCGGGCAGCCCCAGCATTTT.

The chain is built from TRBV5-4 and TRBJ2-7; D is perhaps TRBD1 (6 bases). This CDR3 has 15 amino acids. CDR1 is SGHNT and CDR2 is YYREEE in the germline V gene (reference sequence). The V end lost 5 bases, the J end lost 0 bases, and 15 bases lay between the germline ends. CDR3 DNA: TGTGCCAGCAGTCTAGAACTACAGGGCTCCTACGAGCAGTACTTC. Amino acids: CASSLELQGSYEQYF.

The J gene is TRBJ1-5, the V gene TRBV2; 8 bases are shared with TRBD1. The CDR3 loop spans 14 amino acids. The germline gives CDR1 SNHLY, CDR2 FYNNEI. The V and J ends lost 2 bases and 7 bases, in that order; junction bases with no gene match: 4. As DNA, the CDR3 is TGTGCCAGCAGTGAAACAGGGGGTAGGCAGCCCCAGCATTTT. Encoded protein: CASSETGGRQPQHF.

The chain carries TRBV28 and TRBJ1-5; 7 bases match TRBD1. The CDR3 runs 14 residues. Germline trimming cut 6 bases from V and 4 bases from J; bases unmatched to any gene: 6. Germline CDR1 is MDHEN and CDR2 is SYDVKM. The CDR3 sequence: CASRGPTGNQPQHF. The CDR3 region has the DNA TGTGCCAGCAGGGGGCCGACAGGGAATCAGCCCCAGCATTTT.

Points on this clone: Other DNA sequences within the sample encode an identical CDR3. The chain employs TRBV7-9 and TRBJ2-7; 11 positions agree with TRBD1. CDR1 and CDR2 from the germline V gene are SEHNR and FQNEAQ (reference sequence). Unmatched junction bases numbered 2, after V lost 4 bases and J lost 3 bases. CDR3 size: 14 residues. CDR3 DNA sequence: TGTGCCAGCAGCTCGGGACAGGGGGTCTACGAGCAGTACTTC. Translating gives CASSSGQGVYEQYF.

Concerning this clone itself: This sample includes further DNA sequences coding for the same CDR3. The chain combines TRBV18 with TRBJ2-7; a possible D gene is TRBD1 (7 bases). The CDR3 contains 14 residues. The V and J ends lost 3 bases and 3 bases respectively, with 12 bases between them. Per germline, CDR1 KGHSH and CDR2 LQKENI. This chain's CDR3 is CASSPAGGNYEQYF. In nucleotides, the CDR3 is TGTGCCAGCTCACCCGCAGGGGGGAACTACGAGCAGTACTTC.

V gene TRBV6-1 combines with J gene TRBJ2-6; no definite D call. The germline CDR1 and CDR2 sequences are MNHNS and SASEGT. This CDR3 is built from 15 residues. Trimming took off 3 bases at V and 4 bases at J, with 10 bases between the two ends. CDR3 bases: TGTGCCAGCAGTGAGCTAGGGTCCGGGGCCAACGTCCTGACTTTC. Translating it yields CASSELGSGANVLTF.

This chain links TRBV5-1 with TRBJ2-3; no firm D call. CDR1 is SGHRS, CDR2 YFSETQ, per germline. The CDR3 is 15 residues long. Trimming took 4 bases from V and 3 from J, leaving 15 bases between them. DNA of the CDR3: TGCGCCAGCAGCCAAGATCCCCTAAGAACAGATACGCAGTATTTT. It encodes CASSQDPLRTDTQYF.